The 3 T cell receptor beta chains listed next were all sequenced from one sample in a study of shared clonotypes between healthy human individuals. Produced via immunoSEQ multiplex PCR; TCRdb's table is partial and in-frame only. The sample shows approximately 700,000 clones, around three quarters of them seen only once. Sequencing was carried out using memory CD4+ T cells sorted from blood. Subset in this sample: CD45RA-negative fraction. Receptors originate from a woman aged 30 to 39 in good health.

The V gene is TRBV21-1, the J gene TRBJ1-4. TRBV21-1 constitutes a pseudogene. CDR3 length: 14 residues. The CDR3, as DNA: TGTGCCAGCAGCAAGTTAGGGACGGGGGAAAAACTGTTTTTT. Its translation: CASSKLGTGEKLFF.

The V and J genes are TRBV11-2 and TRBJ2-1; 12 positions match TRBD2. The CDR3 loop spans 19 amino acids. V shed 2 bases and J 2 bases; nucleotides not matched to a gene: 10. Germline V gene data show CDR1 as SGHAT and CDR2 as FQNNGV. CDR3 loop: CASSLRASSGRGTYNEQFF. The CDR3 bases are TGTGCCAGCAGCTTACGTGCGTCTAGCGGGAGGGGAACCTACAATGAGCAGTTCTTC.

This chain uses TRBV28 with TRBJ1-2, with TRBD1 matching 7 bases. CDR3 length equals 14 residues. The germline CDR1 and CDR2 sequences are MDHEN and SYDVKM. The trim removed 5 bases at V and 2 bases at J, leaving 5 bases unmatched. DNA of the CDR3: TGTGCCAGCAGTAGGACAGGTACAAACTATGGCTACACCTTC. Encoded protein: CASSRTGTNYGYTF.